A single sample gave rise to the 6 T cell receptor beta chains below, sequenced in a study of blood T cell repertoires in COVID-19. Only in-frame clones appear in the TCRdb table, and some are missing; sequencing was by immunoSEQ multiplex PCR. The table lists 150,000 to 200,000 clones, 88% of them singletons. Sequences were obtained from peripheral blood. The receptors come from a man between 65 and 79 years old with active or convalescent COVID-19.

The J gene is TRBJ2-7, the V gene TRBV5-5, with TRBD2 as a possible D gene (7 bases). The CDR3 sequence is 15 residues long. V was shortened by 1 base and J by 2 bases, with 13 bases between the two germline ends. From germline, CDR1 is SGHKS and CDR2 YYEKEE (reference sequence). The DNA of the CDR3 is TGTGCCAGCAGCTTGTCGGGGGGCTTGACCTACGAGCAGTACTTC. As protein: CASSLSGGLTYEQYF.

The chain employs TRBV6-2 or TRBV6-3 and TRBJ2-1; a weak D match, TRBD2 (6 bases). The V gene's germline CDR1 is MNHEY and CDR2 SVGEGT. Trimming cost V 5 bases and J 3 bases, with 8 bases left between them. The CDR3 runs to 13 residues. CDR3: CASSGDFYNEQFF. The CDR3 DNA reads TGTGCCAGCAGTGGGGACTTCTACAATGAGCAGTTCTTC.

A single count supports this clone. The chain combines TRBV7-8 with TRBJ2-4; TRBD1 matches 7 bases. Germline V gene lookup returns CDR1 SGHVS and CDR2 FQNEAQ. V dropped 5 bases and J dropped 0; count of bases not matched to a gene: 4. This CDR3 contains 15 residues. CDR3: CASSRDRVAKNIQYF. CDR3 in DNA: TGTGCCAGCAGCAGGGACAGAGTAGCCAAAAACATTCAGTACTTC.

The chain links TRBV28 to TRBJ2-6, with 11 nucleotides matching TRBD1. The length of the CDR3 is 16 residues. V trimming: 6 bases; J trimming: 1 base; junction bases outside the gene matches: 2. The germline CDR1 and CDR2 sequences are MDHEN and SYDVKM. The CDR3 protein is CASRGQGASGANVLTF. For the CDR3, the DNA is TGTGCCAGCAGAGGACAGGGGGCTTCTGGGGCCAACGTCCTGACTTTC.

The chain has TRBV11-2 and TRBJ1-3, with TRBD1 as a possible D gene (5 bases). Trimming took off 0 bases at V and 6 bases at J, with 15 bases between the two ends. This CDR3 comprises 16 residues. Germline lookup yields CDR1 SGHAT and CDR2 FQNNGV. The CDR3 sequence is CASSLDWTGGSNTIYF. As DNA, the CDR3 is TGTGCCAGCAGCTTAGATTGGACCGGGGGGTCAAACACCATATATTTT. Full variable domain (remainder filled in from reference TRBV11-2 and TRBJ1-3): EAGVAQSPRYKIIEKRQSVAFWCNPISGHATLYWYQQILGQGPKLLIQFQNNGVVDDSQLPKDRFSAERLKGVDSTLKIQPAKLEDSAVYLCASSLDWTGGSNTIYFGEGSWLTVV.

The chain recombines TRBV24-1 with TRBJ2-1, with 10 bases lining up with TRBD2. The length of the CDR3 is 19 residues. Germline values: CDR1 KGHDR, CDR2 SFDVKD. The junction had 20 bases not matched to a gene; V was cut back by 4 bases and J by 9 bases. The CDR3 DNA sequence: TGTGCCACCAGTGACCCTGAACCGACTAGCGGGTGGGCGGAGGGTGAGCAGTTCTTC. Protein product: CATSDPEPTSGWAEGEQFF.